This TCR beta chain was identified in a study of shared clonotypes between healthy human individuals. Donors, without exception, were Caucasian adults residing in Nashville, Tennessee. Memory CD4+ cells were the fraction left after CD45RA+ naive selection. Germline CDR1 is MNHNS and CDR2 is SASEGT. Deletions cut 4 bases from V and 4 bases from J, with 8 bases between. The CDR3 is 12 residues long. Concerning this clone: The target antigen is unknown. Different DNA sequences within this sample yield the same CDR3.

Findings and caveats of the study: Donor clonotype sharing was expected to depend on sequencing depth. Among the subsets, naive ones generally showed larger estimated richness than memory ones.

Clones were sequenced by immunoSEQ multiplex PCR, and TCRdb holds only the in-frame ones, with some missing. Among roughly 1,500,000 clones listed, approximately 98.5% were seen once. The chain recombines TRBV6-1 with TRBJ2-7; tentatively, D is TRBD1 (6 bases). This receptor was taken from a man younger than 40 in good health. Sequenced: naive CD4+ T cells sorted from blood. The subset is: CD45RA+ positively selected. CDR3 DNA sequence: TGTGCCAGCAGTGCTACAGGGTACGAGCAGTACTTC. Translating gives CASSATGYEQYF.